This TCR beta chain was profiled in a study of T cells in Graves' hyperthyroidism and ophthalmopathy. The CDR3 consists of 15 residues. CDR1 and CDR2 (germline): SGHRS, YFSETQ. V gave up 2 bases and J gave up 2 bases, with 13 bases separating them. Researchers amplified the TCR beta CDR3 regions from RNA transcripts. Using the HTBI primer set, a first-round RT-PCR was run on the TCR CDR3. TCRdb re-derived calls from the multiplex PCR reads in MiXCR, one entry per CDR3 protein. The sample records over 300,000 distinct CDR3 sequences, approximately 13% being singletons. The V gene is TRBV5-1, the J gene TRBJ2-5, with D uncertain. The sequencing input was blood. The receptor's source is a woman aged 55-70 years with Graves' hyperthyroidism. CDR3 nucleotides: TGCGCCAGCAGCTTAAGTGTACAGCGACAAGAGACCCAGTACTTC. Protein: CASSLSVQRQETQYF.